This T cell receptor (beta chain) was obtained from a study of long-term antiretroviral therapy in people with HIV. Study information: The oldest specimens predate the 2015 immediate-ART recommendation by about a decade.

Broader study findings: Dominant in the repertoire at all time points were clones expanded before ART.

Sequencing relied on immunoSEQ assay v3.0, run at survey level. The protocol was immunoSEQ multiplex PCR, while the TCRdb copy is restricted to in-frame clones and leaves out a portion. The repertoire holds around 21,000 clones, with 80% to 85% as singletons. J was trimmed by 3 bases and V by 4 bases; bases with no gene match: 8. The germline gives CDR1 MNHEY, CDR2 SMNVEV (reference sequence). The CDR3 is made up of 17 amino acids. As for this clone: Its antigen remains unidentified.

The sequence was collected from a man aged 40-50 years with HIV. The sequences come from unsorted PBMCs, collected 0.1 years before starting antiretroviral therapy. This rearrangement joins TRBV27 to TRBJ2-2; TRBD1 matches at 10 bases. This CDR3 reads CASSSPLGTGDTGELFF. The CDR3, as DNA: TGTGCCAGCAGTTCTCCATTAGGGACAGGGGACACCGGGGAGCTGTTTTTT.